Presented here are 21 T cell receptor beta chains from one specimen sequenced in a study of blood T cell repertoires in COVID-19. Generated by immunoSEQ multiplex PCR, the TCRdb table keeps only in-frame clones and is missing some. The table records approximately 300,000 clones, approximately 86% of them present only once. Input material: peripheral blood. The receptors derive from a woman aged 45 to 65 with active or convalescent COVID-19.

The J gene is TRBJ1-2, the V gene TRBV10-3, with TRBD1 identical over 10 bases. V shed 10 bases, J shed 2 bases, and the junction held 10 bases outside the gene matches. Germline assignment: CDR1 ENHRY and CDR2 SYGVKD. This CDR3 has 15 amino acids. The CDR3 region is CATTGTGAANYGYTF. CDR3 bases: TGTGCCACCACCGGGACAGGGGCGGCGAACTATGGCTACACCTTC.

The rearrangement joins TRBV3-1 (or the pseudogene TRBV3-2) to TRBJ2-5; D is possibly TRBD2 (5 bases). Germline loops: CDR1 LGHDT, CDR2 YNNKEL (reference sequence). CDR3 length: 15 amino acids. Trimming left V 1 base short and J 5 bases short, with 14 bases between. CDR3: CASSQGGRWGETQYF. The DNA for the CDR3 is TGTGCCAGCAGCCAAGGTGGGAGATGGGGTGAGACCCAGTACTTC.

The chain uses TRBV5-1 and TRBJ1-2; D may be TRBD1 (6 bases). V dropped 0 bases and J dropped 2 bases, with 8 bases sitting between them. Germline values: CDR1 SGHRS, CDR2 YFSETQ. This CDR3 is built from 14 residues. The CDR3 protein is CASSLGGGNYGYTF. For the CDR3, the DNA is TGCGCCAGCAGCTTGGGAGGGGGAAACTATGGCTACACCTTC.

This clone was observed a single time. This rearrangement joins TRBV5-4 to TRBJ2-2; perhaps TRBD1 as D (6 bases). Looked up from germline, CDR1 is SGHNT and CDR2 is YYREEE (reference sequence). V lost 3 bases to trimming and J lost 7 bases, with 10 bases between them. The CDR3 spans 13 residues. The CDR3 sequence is CASSWGLGGELFF. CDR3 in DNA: TGTGCCAGCAGCTGGGGGCTTGGCGGGGAGCTGTTTTTT.

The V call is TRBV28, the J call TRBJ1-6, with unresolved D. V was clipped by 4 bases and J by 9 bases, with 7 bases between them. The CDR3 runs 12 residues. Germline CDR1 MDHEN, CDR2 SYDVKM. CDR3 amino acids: CASSSRSSPLHF. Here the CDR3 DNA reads TGTGCCAGCAGTTCCCGTAGTTCACCCCTCCACTTT.

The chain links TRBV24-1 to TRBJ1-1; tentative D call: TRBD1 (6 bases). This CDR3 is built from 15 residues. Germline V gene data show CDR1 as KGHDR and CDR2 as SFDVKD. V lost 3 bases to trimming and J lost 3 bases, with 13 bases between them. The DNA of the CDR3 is TGTGCCACCAGTGATGCAGGGGTTGGGGACACTGAAGCTTTCTTT. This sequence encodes CATSDAGVGDTEAFF.

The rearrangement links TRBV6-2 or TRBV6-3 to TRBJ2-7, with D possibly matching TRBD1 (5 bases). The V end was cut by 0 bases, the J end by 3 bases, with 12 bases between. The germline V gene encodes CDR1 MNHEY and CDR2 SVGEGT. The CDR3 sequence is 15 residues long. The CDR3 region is CASSYSWGSFYEQYF. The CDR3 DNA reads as TGTGCCAGCAGTTACTCGTGGGGCAGCTTCTACGAGCAGTACTTC.

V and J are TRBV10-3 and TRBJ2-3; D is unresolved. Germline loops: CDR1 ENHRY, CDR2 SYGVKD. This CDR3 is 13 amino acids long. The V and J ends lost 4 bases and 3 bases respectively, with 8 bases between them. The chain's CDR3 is CAISVQFTDTQYF. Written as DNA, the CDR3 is TGTGCCATCAGTGTTCAATTTACAGATACGCAGTATTTT.

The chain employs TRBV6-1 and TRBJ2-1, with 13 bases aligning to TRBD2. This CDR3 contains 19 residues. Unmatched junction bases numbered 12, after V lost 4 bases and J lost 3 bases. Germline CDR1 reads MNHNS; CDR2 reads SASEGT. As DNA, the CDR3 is TGTGCCAGCAGTGGACCACTAGCGGGAGGGCGTCAATTCTACAATGAGCAGTTCTTC. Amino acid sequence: CASSGPLAGGRQFYNEQFF.

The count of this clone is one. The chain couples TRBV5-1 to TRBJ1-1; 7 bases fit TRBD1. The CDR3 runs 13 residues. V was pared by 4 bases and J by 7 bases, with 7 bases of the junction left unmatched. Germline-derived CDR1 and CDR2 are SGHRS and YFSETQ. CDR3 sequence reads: CASSLGTAGEAFF. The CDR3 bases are TGCGCCAGCAGCCTCGGGACAGCTGGTGAAGCTTTCTTT. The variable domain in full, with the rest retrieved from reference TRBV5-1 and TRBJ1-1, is KAGVTQTPRYLIKTRGQQVTLSCSPISGHRSVSWYQQTPGQGLQFLFEYFSETQRNKGNFPGRFSGRQFSNSRSEMNVSTLELGDSALYLCASSLGTAGEAFFGQGTRLTVV.

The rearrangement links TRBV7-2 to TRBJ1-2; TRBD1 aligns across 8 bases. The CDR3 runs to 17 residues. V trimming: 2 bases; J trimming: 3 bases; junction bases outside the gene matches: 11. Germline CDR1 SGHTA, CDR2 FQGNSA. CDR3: CASSLRWTRGPDYGYTF. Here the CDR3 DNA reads TGTGCCAGCAGCTTAAGGTGGACCAGGGGGCCTGACTATGGCTACACCTTC.

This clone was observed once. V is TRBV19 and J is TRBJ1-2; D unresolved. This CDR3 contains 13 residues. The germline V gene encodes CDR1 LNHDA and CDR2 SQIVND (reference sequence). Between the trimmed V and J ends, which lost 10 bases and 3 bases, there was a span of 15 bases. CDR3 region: CATRRGIDYGYTF. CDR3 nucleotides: TGTGCCACCCGGCGGGGTATCGACTATGGCTACACCTTC.

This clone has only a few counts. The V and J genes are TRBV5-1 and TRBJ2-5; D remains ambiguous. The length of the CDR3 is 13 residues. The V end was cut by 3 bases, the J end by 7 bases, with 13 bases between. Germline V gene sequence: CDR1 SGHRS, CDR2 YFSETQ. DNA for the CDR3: TGCGCCAGCAGCTCCGGAGATTCGGGGACCCAGTACTTC. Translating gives CASSSGDSGTQYF.

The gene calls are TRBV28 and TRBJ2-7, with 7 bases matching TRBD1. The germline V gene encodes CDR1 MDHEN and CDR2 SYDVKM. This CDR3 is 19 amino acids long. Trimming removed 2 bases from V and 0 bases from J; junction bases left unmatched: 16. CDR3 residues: CASSLPPPEKTGSSYEQYF. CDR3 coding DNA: TGTGCCAGCAGTTTACCCCCCCCGGAGAAGACAGGGAGCTCCTACGAGCAGTACTTC.

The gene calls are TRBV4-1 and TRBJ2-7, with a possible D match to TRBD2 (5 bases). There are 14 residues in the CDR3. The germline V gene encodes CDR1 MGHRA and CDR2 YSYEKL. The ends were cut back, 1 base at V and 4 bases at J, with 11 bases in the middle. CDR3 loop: CASSQVGALYEQYF. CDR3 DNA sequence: TGCGCCAGCAGCCAAGTGGGAGCCTTATACGAGCAGTACTTC.

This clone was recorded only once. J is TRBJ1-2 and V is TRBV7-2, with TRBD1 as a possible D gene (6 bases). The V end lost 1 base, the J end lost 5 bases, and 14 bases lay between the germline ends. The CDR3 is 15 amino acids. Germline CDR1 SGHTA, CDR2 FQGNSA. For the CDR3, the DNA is TGTGCCAGCAGCTTAGTTAGGGGGGGCTGGTATGGCTACACCTTC. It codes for CASSLVRGGWYGYTF.

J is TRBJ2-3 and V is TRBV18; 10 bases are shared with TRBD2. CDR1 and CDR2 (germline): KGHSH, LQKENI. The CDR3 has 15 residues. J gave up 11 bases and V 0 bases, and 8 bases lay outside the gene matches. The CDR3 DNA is TGTGCCAGCTCACCACCAAGGACTAGCGGAATCGGGCAGTATTTT. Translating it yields CASSPPRTSGIGQYF.

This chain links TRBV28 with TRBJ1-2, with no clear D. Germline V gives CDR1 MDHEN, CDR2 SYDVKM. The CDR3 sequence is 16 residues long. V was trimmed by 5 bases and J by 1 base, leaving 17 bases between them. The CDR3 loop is CASSIQEATINYGYTF. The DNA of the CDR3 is TGTGCCAGCAGTATCCAGGAGGCGACGATTAACTATGGCTACACCTTC.

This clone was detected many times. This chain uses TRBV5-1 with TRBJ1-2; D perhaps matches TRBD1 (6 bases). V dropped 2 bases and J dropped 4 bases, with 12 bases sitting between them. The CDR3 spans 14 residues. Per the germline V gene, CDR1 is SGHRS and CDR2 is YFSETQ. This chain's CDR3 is CASSFTGNSYGYTF. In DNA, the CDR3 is TGCGCCAGCAGCTTTACAGGGAACTCCTATGGCTACACCTTC.

CDR3 sequence reads: CASSLGQGARGYTF. The CDR3 DNA reads as TGTGCCAGCAGCTTGGGACAGGGGGCGAGGGGCTACACCTTC. The J gene is TRBJ1-2, the V gene TRBV7-8; 12 positions match TRBD1. The V segment lost 3 bases and the J segment 8 bases; nucleotides outside the gene matches: 4. Germline V gene lookup returns CDR1 SGHVS and CDR2 FQNEAQ. This CDR3 contains 14 residues.

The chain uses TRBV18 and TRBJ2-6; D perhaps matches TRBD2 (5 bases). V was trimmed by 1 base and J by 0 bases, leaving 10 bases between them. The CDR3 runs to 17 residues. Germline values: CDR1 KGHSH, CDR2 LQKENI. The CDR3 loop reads CASSPRLHNSGANVLTF. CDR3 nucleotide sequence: TGTGCCAGCTCACCACGACTACACAACTCTGGGGCCAACGTCCTGACTTTC.